This T cell receptor (beta chain) emerged from a study of immune evolution from preneoplasia to lung adenocarcinoma. Sequenced by immunoSEQ multiplex PCR; TCRdb stores in-frame clones only, minus some. The sample comprises 14,000 or so clones, 80% of which are singletons, and around 4.7% rests with the top ten. With 4 bases removed from V and 0 bases from J, the gap between germline ends came to 7 bases. The CDR3 is 14 amino acids. Per the germline V gene, CDR1 is SGDLS and CDR2 is YYNGEE. The rearrangement joins TRBV9 to TRBJ1-4; D not certain. The TCR comes from a person between 65 and 80 years old with lung adenocarcinoma. Sample: FFPE minimally invasive lung adenocarcinoma tissue. The CDR3 nucleotides read TGTGCCAGCAGCCTCCTCGCAACTAATGAAAAACTGTTTTTT. Encoded protein: CASSLLATNEKLFF.